The clone carrying this TCR beta chain was observed a few times. The antigen is unknown. Using its own MiXCR run on the reads, TCRdb lists one record per CDR3 protein. This sample has about 14,000 distinct CDR3 sequences, with 20% found just once. Trimming removed 0 bases from V and 6 bases from J; junction bases left unmatched: 4. The V gene's germline CDR1 is MNHEY and CDR2 SVGAGI. CDR3 length equals 14 residues. The data are from a study of liver allograft versus peripheral blood T cells. Whole-study context: Repertoires from peripheral blood of liver transplant recipients were compared with those inside their transplanted livers.

Notes on the study in general: Intra-allograft T cell receptor repertoires in the liver reportedly differed from peripheral blood repertoires.

This TCR was recovered from a human patient who had a liver transplant. A share of the T cells may be of graft donor origin. The chain combines TRBV6-5 with TRBJ1-2; TRBD1 matches at 7 bases. CDR3 bases: TGTGCCAGCAGTTACTCAGACAGGGTAGATGGCTACACCTTC. This encodes CASSYSDRVDGYTF.